This T cell receptor beta chain derives from a study of cytomegalovirus exposure and HLA in healthy donors. Overall study findings and caveats: As a later analysis revealed, the rate of TCR association differed by HLA locus, with DRB1 most and HLA-C fewest. V- and J-gene trimming in TCR beta was tied to a missense DCLRE1C variant by an analysis performed later. It was likely that a cluster of highly shared sequence variants was a sequencing artifact. A later analysis reportedly identified an Asian-associated ancestry cluster as carrying fewer N-insertions than the 666-donor mean.

Of note for this clone: Antigen: not known.

In the PCR, 60 Vbeta and 13 Jbeta primers were used. TCRdb's table, derived via immunoSEQ multiplex PCR, lists solely in-frame clones and lacks some. The data show approximately 180,000 clones, with roughly 83% seen just once and approximately 1.4% held by the top ten. Trimming took off 5 bases at V and 5 bases at J, with 16 bases between the two ends. The germline gives CDR1 SGHTA, CDR2 FQGNSA. The CDR3 covers 15 residues. The J gene is TRBJ2-1, the V gene TRBV7-2, with TRBD1 as a possible D gene (5 bases). The sample taken for sequencing was PBMCs. The receptor was derived from a woman in her fifties or sixties in good health and CMV-seronegative. CDR3: CASSDSGKGHNEQFF. CDR3 DNA sequence: TGTGCCAGCAGCGATTCAGGGAAGGGTCACAATGAGCAGTTCTTC.